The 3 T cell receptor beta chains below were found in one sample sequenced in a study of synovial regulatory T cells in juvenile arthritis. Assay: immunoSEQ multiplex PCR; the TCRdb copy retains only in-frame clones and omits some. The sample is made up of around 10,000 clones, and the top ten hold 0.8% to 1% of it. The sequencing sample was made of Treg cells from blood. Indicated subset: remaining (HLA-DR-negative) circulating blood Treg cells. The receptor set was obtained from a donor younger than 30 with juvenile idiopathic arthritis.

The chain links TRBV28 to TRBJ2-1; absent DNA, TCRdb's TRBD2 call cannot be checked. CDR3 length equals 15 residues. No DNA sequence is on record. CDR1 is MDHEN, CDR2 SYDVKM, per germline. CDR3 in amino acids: CASSYLAGVFNEQFF.

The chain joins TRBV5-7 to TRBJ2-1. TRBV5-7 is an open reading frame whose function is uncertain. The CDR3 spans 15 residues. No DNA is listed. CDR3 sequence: CASSLEGGGGNEQFF.

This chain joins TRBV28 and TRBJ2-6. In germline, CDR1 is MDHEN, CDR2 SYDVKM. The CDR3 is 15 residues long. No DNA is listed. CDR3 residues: CASSLGGPGANVLTF.